This T cell receptor beta chain was identified in a study of beta chain features in type 1 diabetes. Germline V gene data show CDR1 as SGHRS and CDR2 as YFSETQ. V was trimmed by 3 bases and J by 7 bases, leaving 14 bases between them. There are 14 residues in the CDR3. CD4+ cells of the naive, central memory, regulatory and stem cell-like memory types were sorted via CD45RO/CCR7/CD25/CD127/CD95/CD27. This clone has just a few counts. Since all of the isolated RNA was reverse transcribed, expressed TCRB transcripts were what got sequenced. TCRdb's copy holds only in-frame clones and misses some; the assay was immunoSEQ multiplex PCR. The sample comprises just over 600,000 clones, around 15% of which are singletons, and under 0.095% rests with the top ten.

The sample was naive CD4+ T cells from blood. V usage is TRBV5-1 and J usage is TRBJ2-4; D ambiguous. This clonotype was sampled from a man younger than 35 in good health. CDR3: CASSSPWGSNIQYF. CDR3 DNA sequence: TGCGCCAGCAGCTCCCCGTGGGGATCGAACATTCAGTACTTC.